This T cell receptor (beta chain) was obtained from a study of shared clonotypes between healthy human individuals. At the level of the study: The composition of the donors was a couple of women and a few men aged 18 to 49.

Each replicate PCR on the sorted subsets used roughly 210 ng DNA (approximately 33,000 T cell genomes). The table came from immunoSEQ multiplex PCR; TCRdb's copy has only in-frame clones and leaves some out. The table lists about 2.4 million clones, over 85% of them singletons. This clone was recorded only once. Its antigen is not known. Trimming took 0 bases from V and 2 from J, leaving 10 bases between them. CDR3 length: 15 amino acids. Germline V gives CDR1 LNHNV, CDR2 YYDKDF (reference sequence). Study results and limitations: Naive subsets, compared against memory subsets, generally had larger estimated richness values.

The sequencing input was naive CD4+ T cells sorted from blood. Subset meaning: CD45RA+ positively selected. The sequence derives from a man between 18 and 35 years old in good health. This chain joins TRBV15 and TRBJ2-5, with D possibly being TRBD1 (5 bases). The DNA for the CDR3 is TGTGCCACCAGCAGAGATCTGGCAGGGCAAGAGACCCAGTACTTC. This sequence encodes CATSRDLAGQETQYF.